This is a list of T cell receptor beta chains from one sample in a study of T cell changes during pregnancy in multiple sclerosis. Assay used: immunoSEQ multiplex PCR; TCRdb lists only in-frame clones, some missing. The table shows some 51,000 clones, with around 94% occurring only once. The material sequenced was CD4+ T cells from peripheral blood mononuclear cells, taken in the second trimester of pregnancy. The receptor source for this set is a female donor with multiple sclerosis, enrolled in a pregnancy study. The CDR3 runs from the conserved cysteine through the conserved F or W. The D gene is left open where the match is weak.

d_call j_call v_call cdr3_aa cdr3_nt
TRBD2 TRBJ2-5 TRBV13 CASSLKFERGGPTETQYF TGTGCCAGCAGCTTAAAGTTTGAGCGGGGGGGCCCCACAGAGACCCAGTACTTC
. TRBJ2-3 TRBV7-9 CASSLTGDTQYF TGTGCCAGCAGCTTAACGGGAGATACGCAGTATTTT
TRBD2 TRBJ2-5 TRBV7-9 CASTPGGLGGETQYF TGTGCCAGCACCCCAGGAGGACTAGGTGGAGAGACCCAGTACTTC
TRBD1 TRBJ2-3 TRBV23-1 CASSPPGQGATDTQYF TGCGCCAGCAGTCCCCCCGGACAGGGAGCCACAGATACGCAGTATTTT
. TRBJ2-5 TRBV19 CASSMGGGETQYF TGTGCCAGTAGTATGGGAGGGGGAGAGACCCAGTACTTC
. TRBJ2-3 TRBV7-2 CASSLRGRTDTQYF TGTGCCAGCAGCTTGCGGGGACGCACAGATACGCAGTATTTT
TRBD2 TRBJ2-3 TRBV30 CAWSLAGRPDTQYF TGTGCCTGGAGTCTAGCGGGGCGCCCAGATACGCAGTATTTT
TRBD2 TRBJ2-7 TRBV5-1 CASSLWTSGTTRASYEQYF TGCGCCAGCAGCTTATGGACTAGCGGTACCACGCGTGCATCCTACGAGCAGTACTTC
TRBD2 TRBJ2-1 TRBV6-1 CASSATSGGAYNEQFF TGTGCCAGCAGTGCGACTAGCGGGGGGGCCTACAATGAGCAGTTCTTC
. TRBJ1-1 TRBV30 CAWSVLGGANTEAFF TGTGCCTGGAGTGTACTGGGAGGGGCGAACACTGAAGCTTTCTTT
TRBD1 TRBJ1-2 TRBV10-3 CAISEGTDSGYTF TGTGCCATCAGTGAGGGGACAGACTCTGGCTACACCTTC
TRBD1 TRBJ1-1 TRBV18 CASSPRIPTGVTTGTEAFF TGTGCCAGCTCACCAAGAATCCCGACAGGGGTCACGACCGGCACTGAAGCTTTCTTT